This T cell receptor (beta chain) originates from a study of blood T cells in healthy people across ages. Study-level results: Getting older went along with TCR beta diversity per million T cells dropping roughly linearly. Unsorted PBMCs prevented conclusive naive versus antigen-experienced comparison.

This clonotype has more than one count but fewer than ten. The antigen is undetermined. The CDR3 contains 15 residues. CDR1 is LGHNA, CDR2 YSLEER, per germline. PCR was performed a second time for about 7 to 12 cycles using a sample-barcoded 5' primer and a J-beta primer mix. TCRdb reanalysed the 5' RACE reads using MiXCR and keeps one entry per CDR3 protein. The repertoire holds roughly 860,000 distinct CDR3 sequences, around two thirds seen once, with approximately 30% in the top ten. The sequencing sample was made of blood. J is TRBJ2-4 and V is TRBV4-3, with TRBD1 matching 8 bases. The J call may not be correct, given that the DNA end is closer to TRBJ2-7. The receptor comes from a man younger than 45 in good health. In nucleotides, the CDR3 is TGCGCCAGCAGCCAAGAAGGGCAGGGGGCTTACGAGCAGTACTTC. Protein product: CASSQEGQGAYEQYF.